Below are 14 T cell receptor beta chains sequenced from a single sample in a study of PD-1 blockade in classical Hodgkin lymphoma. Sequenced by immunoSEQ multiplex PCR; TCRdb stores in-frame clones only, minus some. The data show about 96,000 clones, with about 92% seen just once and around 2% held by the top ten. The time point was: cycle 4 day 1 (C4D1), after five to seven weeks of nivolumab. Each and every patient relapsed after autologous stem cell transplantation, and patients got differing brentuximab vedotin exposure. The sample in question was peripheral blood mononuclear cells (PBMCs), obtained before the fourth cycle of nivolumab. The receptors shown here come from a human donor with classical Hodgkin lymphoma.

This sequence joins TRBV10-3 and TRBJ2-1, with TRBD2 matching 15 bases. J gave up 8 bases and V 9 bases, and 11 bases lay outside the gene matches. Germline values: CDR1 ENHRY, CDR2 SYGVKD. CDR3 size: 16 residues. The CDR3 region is CAIRRTSGRGGDEQFF. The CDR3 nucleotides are TGTGCCATACGAAGGACTAGCGGGAGGGGGGGCGATGAGCAGTTCTTC.

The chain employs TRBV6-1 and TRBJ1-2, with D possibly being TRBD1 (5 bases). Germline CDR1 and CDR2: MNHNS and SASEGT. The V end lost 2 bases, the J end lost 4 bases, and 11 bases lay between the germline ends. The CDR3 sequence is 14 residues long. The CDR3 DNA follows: TGTGCCAGCAGTGAATCCGGGGACCTCTATGGCTACACCTTC. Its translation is CASSESGDLYGYTF.

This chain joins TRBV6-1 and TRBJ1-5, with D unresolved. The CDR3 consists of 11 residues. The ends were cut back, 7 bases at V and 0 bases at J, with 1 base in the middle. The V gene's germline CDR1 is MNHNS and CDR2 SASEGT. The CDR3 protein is CASNSNQPQHF. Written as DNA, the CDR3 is TGTGCCAGCAATAGCAATCAGCCCCAGCATTTT.

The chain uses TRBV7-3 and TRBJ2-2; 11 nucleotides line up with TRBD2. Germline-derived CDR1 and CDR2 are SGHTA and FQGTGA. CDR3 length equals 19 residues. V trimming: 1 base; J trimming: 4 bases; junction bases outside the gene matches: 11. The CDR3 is CASSLSRLAGGRSTGELFF. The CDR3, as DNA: TGTGCCAGCAGCTTAAGTCGGTTAGCGGGAGGGCGGAGCACCGGGGAGCTGTTTTTT.

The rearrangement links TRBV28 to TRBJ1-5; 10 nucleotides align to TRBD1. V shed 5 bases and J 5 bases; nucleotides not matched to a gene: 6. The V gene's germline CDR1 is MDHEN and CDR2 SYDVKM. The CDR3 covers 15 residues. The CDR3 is CASSRQGARDQPQHF. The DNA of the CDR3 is TGTGCCAGCAGTCGACAGGGGGCGCGCGATCAGCCCCAGCATTTT. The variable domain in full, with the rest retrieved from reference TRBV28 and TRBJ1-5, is DVKVTQSSRYLVKRTGEKVFLECVQDMDHENMFWYRQDPGLGLRLIYFSYDVKMKEKGDIPEGYSVSREKKERFSLILESASTNQTSMYLCASSRQGARDQPQHFGDGTRLSIL.

CDR3 in DNA: TGCGCCAGCAGCTCTACAGGGGGCTTAATCGACGAGCAGTACTTC. Protein sequence: CASSSTGGLIDEQYF. J is TRBJ2-7 and V is TRBV5-1; 9 bases fit TRBD1. Germline CDR1 reads SGHRS; CDR2 reads YFSETQ. V was pared by 3 bases and J by 5 bases, with 9 bases of the junction left unmatched. CDR3 size: 15 residues.

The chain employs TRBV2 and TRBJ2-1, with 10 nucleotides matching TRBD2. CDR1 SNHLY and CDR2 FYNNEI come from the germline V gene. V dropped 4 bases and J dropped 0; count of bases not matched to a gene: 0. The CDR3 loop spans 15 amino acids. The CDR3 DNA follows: TGTGCCAGCAGTGGACTAGCGGGCTCCTACAATGAGCAGTTCTTC. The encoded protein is CASSGLAGSYNEQFF. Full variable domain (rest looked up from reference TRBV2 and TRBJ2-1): EPEVTQTPSHQVTQMGQEVILRCVPISNHLYFYWYRQILGQKVEFLVSFYNNEISEKSEIFDDQFSVERPDGSNFTLKIRSTKLEDSAMYFCASSGLAGSYNEQFFGPGTRLTVL.

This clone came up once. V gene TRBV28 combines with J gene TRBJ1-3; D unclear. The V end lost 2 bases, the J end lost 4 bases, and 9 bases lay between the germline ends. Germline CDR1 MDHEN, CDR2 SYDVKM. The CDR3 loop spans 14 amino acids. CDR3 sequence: CASSLGSPGNTIYF. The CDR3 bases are TGTGCCAGCAGTTTAGGAAGCCCAGGAAACACCATATATTTT.

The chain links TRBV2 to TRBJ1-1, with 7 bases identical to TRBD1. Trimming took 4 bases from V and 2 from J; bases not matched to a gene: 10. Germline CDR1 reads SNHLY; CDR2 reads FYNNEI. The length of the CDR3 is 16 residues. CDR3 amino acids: CASSVFEGQVNTEAFF. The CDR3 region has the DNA TGTGCCAGCAGTGTGTTCGAAGGACAGGTAAACACTGAAGCTTTCTTT.

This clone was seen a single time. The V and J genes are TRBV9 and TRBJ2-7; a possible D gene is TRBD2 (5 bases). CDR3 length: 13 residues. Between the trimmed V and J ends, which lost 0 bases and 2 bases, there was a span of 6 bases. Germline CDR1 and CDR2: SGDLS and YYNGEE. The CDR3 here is CASSVAGAYEQYF. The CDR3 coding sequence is TGTGCCAGCAGCGTAGCCGGGGCCTACGAGCAGTACTTC.

The CDR3 DNA follows: TGCGCCAGCAGCTTGTCACAGGGGGCGCAGAGCAATCAGCCCCAGCATTTT. Translating gives CASSLSQGAQSNQPQHF. This sequence joins TRBV5-1 and TRBJ1-5, with 9 bases lining up with TRBD1. This CDR3 is 17 amino acids long. The germline gives CDR1 SGHRS, CDR2 YFSETQ. V lost 1 base, J lost 1 base, and 6 bases stayed unmatched.

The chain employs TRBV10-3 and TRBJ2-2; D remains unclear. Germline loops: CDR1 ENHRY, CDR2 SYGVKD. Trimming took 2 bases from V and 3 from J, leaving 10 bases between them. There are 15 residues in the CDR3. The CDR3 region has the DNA TGTGCCATCAGTGAGGCTGGCGGATACACCGGGGAGCTGTTTTTT. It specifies CAISEAGGYTGELFF.

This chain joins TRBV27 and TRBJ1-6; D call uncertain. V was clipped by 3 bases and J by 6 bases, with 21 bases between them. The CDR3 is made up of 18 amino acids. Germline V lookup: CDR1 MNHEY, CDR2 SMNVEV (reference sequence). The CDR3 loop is CASSFLPRASSINSPLHF. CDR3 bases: TGTGCCAGCAGTTTCCTGCCGAGGGCATCCTCTATTAATTCACCCCTCCACTTT.

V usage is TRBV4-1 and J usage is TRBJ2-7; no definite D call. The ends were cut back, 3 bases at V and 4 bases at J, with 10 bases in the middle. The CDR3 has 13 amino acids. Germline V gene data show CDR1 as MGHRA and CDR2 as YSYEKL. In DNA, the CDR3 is TGCGCCAGCAGCCATAGCTGGGCGTACGAGCAGTACTTC. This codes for CASSHSWAYEQYF.